The sequence of this T cell receptor beta chain was determined in a study of response to subunit inactivated influenza vaccine. The study, taken as a whole, reports: Each seasonal influenza vaccination, the authors suggested, recruits few new T cells.

CDR3 length equals 12 residues. Trimming stripped 3 bases from V and 7 bases from J, with 10 bases between. In this sample, this clonotype turned up many times. What it binds is unknown. MiXCR was run by TCRdb on the RT-PCR reads, yielding one entry per CDR3 protein. The sample has 860,000 or so distinct CDR3 sequences, 21% seen once. The rearrangement uses TRBV12-3 or TRBV12-4 and TRBJ2-7; D is unclear. This TCR derives from a man aged 45 to 65 who received an inactivated influenza vaccine. The input for sequencing was PBMCs from blood, taken less than 6 days after vaccination. In DNA form, the CDR3 reads TGTGCCAGCAGTTTCGAGGTCGGAGAGCAGTACTTC. Translated, it gives CASSFEVGEQYF.